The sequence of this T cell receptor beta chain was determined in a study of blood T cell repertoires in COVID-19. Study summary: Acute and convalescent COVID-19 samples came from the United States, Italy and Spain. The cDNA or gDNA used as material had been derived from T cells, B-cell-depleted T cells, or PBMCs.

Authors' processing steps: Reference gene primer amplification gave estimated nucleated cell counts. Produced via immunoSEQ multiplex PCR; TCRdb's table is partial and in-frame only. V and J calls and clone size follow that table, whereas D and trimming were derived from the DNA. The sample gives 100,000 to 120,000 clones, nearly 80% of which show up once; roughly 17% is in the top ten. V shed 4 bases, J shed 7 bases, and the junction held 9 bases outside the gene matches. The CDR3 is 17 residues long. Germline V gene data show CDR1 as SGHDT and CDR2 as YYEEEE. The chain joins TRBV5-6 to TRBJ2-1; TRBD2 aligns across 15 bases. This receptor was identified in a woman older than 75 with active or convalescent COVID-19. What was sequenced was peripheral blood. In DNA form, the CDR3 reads TGTGCCAGCAGCCCGACAACCGGGACTAGCGGGAGGAATGAGCAGTTCTTC. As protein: CASSPTTGTSGRNEQFF.